One and the same sample provided the 5 T cell receptor beta chains below, sequenced in a study of regulatory T cells in long-lasting Graves disease. Time point denoted: persistent/refractory GD, antithyroid drugs over 5 years with positive TRAb. PBMC RNA was the source of the TCR library. Relying on iRepertoire HTBI primers and Arm-PCR of CDR3 regions, the team built TCR beta libraries. From the multiplex PCR reads, TCRdb called clonotypes with MiXCR, one entry per CDR3 protein. The table records roughly 400,000 distinct CDR3 sequences, under 25% of them present only once. Sequenced here: peripheral blood mononuclear cells (PBMCs), sampled when the disease was refractory, from a patient treated with antithyroid drugs. The receptors shown here come from a female donor with Graves disease.

V and J are TRBV5-1 and TRBJ1-5; D call uncertain. The CDR3 sequence is 13 residues long. The germline gives CDR1 SGHRS, CDR2 YFSETQ. Trimming shortened V by 0 bases and J by 7 bases, and 8 bases separated the two germline ends. CDR3 loop: CASSLEGAQPQHF. CDR3 sequence (DNA): TGCGCCAGCAGCTTGGAGGGCGCGCAGCCCCAGCATTTT.

This rearrangement joins TRBV12-3 or TRBV12-4 to TRBJ2-3; D is possibly TRBD1 (6 bases). This CDR3 spans 15 amino acids. Trimming cost V 2 bases and J 1 base, with 10 bases left between them. CDR3 loop: CASSLPRGGTDTQYF. CDR3 in DNA: TGTGCCAGCAGTTTACCCAGGGGCGGCACAGATACGCAGTATTTT.

This clonotype was counted at least ten times. V and J are TRBV2 and TRBJ2-3, with a weak D call TRBD2 (6 bases). Germline lookup yields CDR1 SNHLY and CDR2 FYNNEI. Trimming removed 3 bases at V and 0 bases at J, with 10 bases between. The CDR3 length is 15 residues. Here the CDR3 reads CASSEGRGSTDTQYF. CDR3 sequence (DNA): TGTGCCAGCAGTGAGGGGCGGGGTAGCACAGATACGCAGTATTTT.

In this sample, this clonotype turned up a few times. This clone may be a read error of a much larger clone one base away. The V gene is TRBV27, the J gene TRBJ2-7, with D possibly TRBD2 on 6 matching bases. The CDR3 totals 11 residues. CDR1 MNHEY and CDR2 SMNVEV come from the germline V gene (reference sequence). V was pared by 4 bases and J by 6 bases, with 7 bases between. The CDR3 is CASSWGVEQYF. For the CDR3, the DNA is TGTGCCAGCAGTTGGGGGGTCGAGCAGTACTTC.

The genes are TRBV20-1 and TRBJ1-1; unclear D gene. Germline V gives CDR1 DFQATT, CDR2 SNEGSKA (reference sequence). There are 14 residues in the CDR3. V gave up 1 base and J gave up 0 bases, with 9 bases separating them. CDR3 coding DNA: TGCAGTGCTAGAGCGGCACCTATGAACACTGAAGCTTTCTTT. The encoded protein is CSARAAPMNTEAFF.